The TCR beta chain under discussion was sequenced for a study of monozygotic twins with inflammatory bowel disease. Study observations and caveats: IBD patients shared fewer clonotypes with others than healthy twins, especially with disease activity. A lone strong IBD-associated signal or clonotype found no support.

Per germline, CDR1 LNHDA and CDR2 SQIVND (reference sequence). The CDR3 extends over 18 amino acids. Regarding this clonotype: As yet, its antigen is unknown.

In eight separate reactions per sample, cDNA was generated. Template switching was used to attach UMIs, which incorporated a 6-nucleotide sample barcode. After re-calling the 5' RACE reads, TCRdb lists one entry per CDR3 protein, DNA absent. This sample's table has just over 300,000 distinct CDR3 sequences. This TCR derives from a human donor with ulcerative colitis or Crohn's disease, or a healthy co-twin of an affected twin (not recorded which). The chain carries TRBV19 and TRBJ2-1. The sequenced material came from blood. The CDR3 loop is CASSIGGARISSYNEQFF. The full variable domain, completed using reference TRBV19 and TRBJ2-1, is DGGITQSPKYLFRKEGQNVTLSCEQNLNHDAMYWYRQDPGQGLRLIYYSQIVNDFQKGDIAEGYSVSREKKESFPLTVTSAQKNPTAFYLCASSIGGARISSYNEQFFGPGTRLTVL.